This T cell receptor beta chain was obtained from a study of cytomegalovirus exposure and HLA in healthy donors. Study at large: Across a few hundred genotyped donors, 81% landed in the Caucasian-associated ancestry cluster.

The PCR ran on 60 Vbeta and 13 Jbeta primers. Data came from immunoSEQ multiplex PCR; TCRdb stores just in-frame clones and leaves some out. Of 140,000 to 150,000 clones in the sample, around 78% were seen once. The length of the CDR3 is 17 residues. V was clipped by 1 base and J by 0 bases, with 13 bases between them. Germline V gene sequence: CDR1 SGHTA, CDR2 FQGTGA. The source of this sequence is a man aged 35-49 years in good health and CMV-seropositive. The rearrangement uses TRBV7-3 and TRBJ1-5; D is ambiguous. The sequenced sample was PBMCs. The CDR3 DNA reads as TGTGCCAGCAGCTTAAGGATTCGGCAGGTTAGCAATCAGCCCCAGCATTTT. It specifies CASSLRIRQVSNQPQHF.